Included here is one TCR beta chain sequence, with context. Its antigen is still unknown. Trimming took off 5 bases at V and 0 bases at J, with 11 bases between the two ends. Germline V lookup: CDR1 SGHAT, CDR2 FQNNGV. CDR3 size: 15 residues. This sample was included in a study of Ad26.COV2.S vaccination and SARS-CoV-2 variants. Study-wide findings and caveats: CD8+ and CD4+ T cells specific for spike reportedly responded with substantial breadth after vaccination. Placebo recipients and vaccine recipients were similar in non-spike TCR breadth.

Regarding treatment: about 20 received Ad26.COV2.S at low or high dose, single or two shots; several received placebo; per-sample allocation not given. The samples date from day 63 after the first vaccine or placebo injection. Profiling relied on immunoSEQ multiplex PCR, and the TCRdb table lists in-frame clones only, not all of them. The table lists about 460,000 clones, about nine tenths of them singletons. The sequence came from a person aged 18 to 65 who received the Ad26.COV2.S COVID-19 vaccine or a placebo. The chain recombines TRBV11-2 with TRBJ1-5; the D gene is possibly TRBD1 (6 bases). The source material was peripheral blood, sampled in a trial of Ad26.COV2.S vaccine versus placebo. CDR3 nucleotide sequence: TGTGCCAGCAGCCCCCGGACAGATAGCAATCAGCCCCAGCATTTT. Translated, it gives CASSPRTDSNQPQHF.